One and the same sample provided the 32 T cell receptor beta chains below, sequenced in a study of T cell responses to AZD1222 COVID-19 vaccine. Data came from immunoSEQ multiplex PCR; TCRdb stores just in-frame clones and leaves some out. The data hold tens of thousands of clones, with about 89% observed a single time. Material: peripheral blood, obtained 28 days after the second AZD1222 dose. The receptor source for this set is an adult who received the AZD1222 COVID-19 vaccine.

This chain links TRBV6-5 with TRBJ2-7; TRBD1 might be the D (5 bases). The CDR3 runs 13 residues. Germline V lookup: CDR1 MNHEY, CDR2 SVGAGI. V was shortened by 2 bases and J by 4 bases, with 9 bases between the two germline ends. The CDR3 sequence is CASSYGRVYEQYF. CDR3 nucleotide sequence: TGTGCCAGCAGTTACGGCAGGGTTTACGAGCAGTACTTC.

This chain connects TRBV28 to TRBJ1-1; D gene ambiguous. The CDR3 runs to 12 residues. From germline, CDR1 is MDHEN and CDR2 SYDVKM. The ends were cut back, 5 bases at V and 5 bases at J, with 9 bases in the middle. The CDR3 sequence is CASSIPGTEAFF. The CDR3 DNA sequence: TGTGCCAGCAGTATACCGGGGACTGAAGCTTTCTTT.

The V and J genes are TRBV9 and TRBJ2-3; D is unresolved. From germline, CDR1 is SGDLS and CDR2 YYNGEE. Trimming stripped 3 bases from V and 3 bases from J, with 8 bases between. The CDR3 has 13 amino acids. The CDR3 region is CASSAEQTDTQYF. CDR3 DNA: TGTGCCAGCAGCGCCGAACAGACAGATACGCAGTATTTT.

This clone came up a few times. J is TRBJ1-5 and V is TRBV6-5; TRBD1 matches 8 bases. With 10 bases clipped from V and 6 bases from J, the junction kept 11 bases outside the gene matches. This CDR3 comprises 14 residues. Germline V gene lookup returns CDR1 MNHEY and CDR2 SVGAGI. Here the CDR3 DNA reads TGTGCCACGGATATTACACAGGGGGGTCAGCCCCAGCATTTT. It specifies CATDITQGGQPQHF.

The chain recombines TRBV29-1 with TRBJ2-7, with D maybe TRBD1 (6 bases). This CDR3 is built from 13 residues. The V end was cut by 5 bases, the J end by 5 bases, with 16 bases between. Germline-derived CDR1 and CDR2 are SQVTM and ANQGSEA. The DNA for the CDR3 is TGCAGCGTTATGACAGGAGAGGGGGACGAGCAGTACTTC. Protein product: CSVMTGEGDEQYF.

The CDR3 sequence: CASSPHPDSSSYNEQFF. The CDR3 nucleotides are TGCGCCAGCAGCCCCCACCCCGATTCGAGCTCCTACAATGAGCAGTTCTTC. The chain carries TRBV4-1 and TRBJ2-1; D uncertain. Germline CDR1 and CDR2: MGHRA and YSYEKL. The CDR3 length is 17 residues. The germline V and J ends were trimmed by 4 bases and 0 bases, with 16 bases remaining between them.

This chain joins TRBV4-1 and TRBJ1-1; the D gene is possibly TRBD1 (6 bases). The CDR3 consists of 14 residues. CDR1 is MGHRA and CDR2 is YSYEKL in the germline V gene. The germline V and J ends were trimmed by 0 bases and 11 bases, with 16 bases remaining between them. The CDR3 coding sequence is TGCGCCAGCAGCCAAGAGGGGGCACGATCGGGCGCTTTCTTT. This gives the protein CASSQEGARSGAFF.

The J gene is TRBJ2-3, the V gene TRBV19; tentative D call: TRBD1 (5 bases). The V and J ends lost 10 bases and 5 bases respectively, with 19 bases between them. CDR3 size: 14 residues. CDR1 and CDR2 from the germline V gene are LNHDA and SQIVND (reference sequence). In DNA form, the CDR3 reads TGTGCCACCACACAAAGGGGTGGAATAGATACGCAGTATTTT. This gives the protein CATTQRGGIDTQYF. Full variable domain (rest looked up from reference TRBV19 and TRBJ2-3): DGGITQSPKYLFRKEGQNVTLSCEQNLNHDAMYWYRQDPGQGLRLIYYSQIVNDFQKGDIAEGYSVSREKKESFPLTVTSAQKNPTAFYLCATTQRGGIDTQYFGPGTRLTVL.

The DNA for the CDR3 is TGCGCCAGCAGCTTGGGCGACAGGGTGAACACTGAAGCTTTCTTT. Protein product: CASSLGDRVNTEAFF. The gene calls are TRBV5-1 and TRBJ1-1; TRBD1 agrees at 7 bases. The germline gives CDR1 SGHRS, CDR2 YFSETQ. The CDR3 spans 15 residues. J gave up 0 bases and V 0 bases, and 2 bases lay outside the gene matches.

The gene calls are TRBV11-2 and TRBJ2-7; D could derive from TRBD1 or TRBD2 (5 bases each). This CDR3 has 12 residues. V lost 3 bases and J lost 6, with 9 bases in between. In germline, CDR1 is SGHAT, CDR2 FQNNGV. For the CDR3, the DNA is TGTGCCAGCAGCTTCCCGGGACGCGAGCAGTACTTC. Protein sequence: CASSFPGREQYF.

This clone showed up just once. V gene TRBV5-4 combines with J gene TRBJ2-5; D could derive from TRBD1 or TRBD2 (5 bases each). Trimming cost V 0 bases and J 2 bases, with 14 bases left between them. CDR1 is SGHNT and CDR2 is YYREEE in the germline V gene (reference sequence). The CDR3 covers 16 residues. The CDR3 DNA sequence: TGTGCCAGCAGCTTGGGTGGGGGATCAACTCAAGAGACCCAGTACTTC. Protein: CASSLGGGSTQETQYF.

The V and J genes are TRBV5-1 and TRBJ1-4; TRBD1 matches at 9 bases. The ends lost 6 bases at V and 8 bases at J; junction bases unmatched: 11. CDR1 is SGHRS and CDR2 is YFSETQ in the germline V gene. CDR3 size: 15 residues. CDR3 protein: CASTHAGQGGEKLFF. In nucleotides, the CDR3 is TGCGCCAGCACTCACGCGGGACAGGGAGGAGAAAAACTGTTTTTT.

V is TRBV18 and J is TRBJ1-1; no definite D call. Per germline, CDR1 KGHSH and CDR2 LQKENI. V was cut by 1 base and J by 3 bases, with 6 bases left in between. The CDR3 contains 13 residues. The CDR3 sequence: CASSPRQDTEAFF. The CDR3 nucleotides are TGTGCCAGCTCACCACGTCAGGACACTGAAGCTTTCTTT. Supplemented by reference TRBV18 and TRBJ1-1, the full variable domain reads NAGVMQNPRHLVRRRGQEARLRCSPMKGHSHVYWYRQLPEEGLKFMVYLQKENIIDESGMPKERFSAEFPKEGPSILRIQQVVRGDSAAYFCASSPRQDTEAFFGQGTRLTVV.

This CDR3 is CASSVEGQGYEQYF. In nucleotides, the CDR3 is TGTGCCAGCAGCGTAGAGGGACAGGGCTACGAGCAGTACTTC. The V call is TRBV9, the J call TRBJ2-7, with TRBD1 identical over 9 bases. With 0 bases clipped from V and 3 bases from J, the junction kept 1 base outside the gene matches. CDR3 size: 14 residues. Germline V gene lookup returns CDR1 SGDLS and CDR2 YYNGEE.

The V and J genes are TRBV28 and TRBJ1-1; no clear D. Trimming removed 1 base from V and 7 bases from J, with 7 bases in between. This CDR3 has 12 residues. Germline lookup yields CDR1 MDHEN and CDR2 SYDVKM. The CDR3 region has the DNA TGTGCCAGCAGTTTATTAACACGTGAAGCTTTCTTT. It translates to CASSLLTREAFF. Based on the CDR3 plus reference TRBV28 and TRBJ1-1, the full variable domain is DVKVTQSSRYLVKRTGEKVFLECVQDMDHENMFWYRQDPGLGLRLIYFSYDVKMKEKGDIPEGYSVSREKKERFSLILESASTNQTSMYLCASSLLTREAFFGQGTRLTVV.

The chain carries TRBV18 and TRBJ1-5; TRBD1 agrees at 7 bases. From germline, CDR1 is KGHSH and CDR2 LQKENI. The length of the CDR3 is 15 residues. V shed 2 bases and J 2 bases; nucleotides not matched to a gene: 3. Here the CDR3 DNA reads TGTGCCAGCTCACCAGTTGGACAGGGCAATCAGCCCCAGCATTTT. Translated, it gives CASSPVGQGNQPQHF.

This chain connects TRBV6-5 to TRBJ1-4; no clear D gene. CDR1 MNHEY and CDR2 SVGAGI come from the germline V gene. Trimming took off 6 bases at V and 5 bases at J, with 10 bases between the two ends. This CDR3 is built from 13 residues. For the CDR3, the DNA is TGTGCCAGCAGGTGGATAGCCAATGAAAAACTGTTTTTT. Amino acid sequence: CASRWIANEKLFF.

Only one count was recorded for this clone. The chain is built from TRBV24-1 and TRBJ2-3; D is possibly TRBD1 (6 bases). Trimming cost V 9 bases and J 6 bases, with 12 bases left between them. This CDR3 is built from 12 residues. Germline CDR1 is KGHDR and CDR2 is SFDVKD. The CDR3 here is CATAGAADTQYF. The CDR3 nucleotides are TGTGCCACCGCAGGGGCCGCCGATACGCAGTATTTT.

The rearrangement uses TRBV25-1 and TRBJ1-3, with D unclear. The CDR3 totals 14 residues. Germline values: CDR1 MGHDK, CDR2 SYGVNS. Trimming cost V 2 bases and J 2 bases, with 7 bases left between them. CDR3 DNA sequence: TGTGCCAGCAGTGAAGCAGGCCCTGGAAACACCATATATTTT. As protein: CASSEAGPGNTIYF.

The chain recombines TRBV7-9 with TRBJ1-3; a weak D match, TRBD1 (5 bases). V was shortened by 4 bases and J by 7 bases, with 17 bases between the two germline ends. CDR1 is SEHNR, CDR2 FQNEAQ, per germline (reference sequence). There are 15 residues in the CDR3. The DNA for the CDR3 is TGTGCCAGCAGCTACCCGGACACTACCAGGAACACCATATATTTT. The encoded protein is CASSYPDTTRNTIYF.

The chain employs TRBV5-5 and TRBJ1-3; 8 positions match TRBD1. CDR3 length: 19 amino acids. The V and J ends lost 4 bases and 2 bases, in that order; junction bases with no gene match: 17. The germline CDR1 and CDR2 sequences are SGHKS and YYEKEE (reference sequence). This CDR3 reads CASSPAGQASWSPGNTIYF. CDR3 in DNA: TGTGCCAGCAGCCCAGCGGGACAGGCCTCCTGGAGCCCTGGAAACACCATATATTTT.

The rearrangement uses TRBV2 and TRBJ1-5; the match to TRBD1 covers 8 bases. CDR1 and CDR2 (germline): SNHLY, FYNNEI. V gave up 6 bases and J gave up 6 bases; unmatched junction bases: 7. The length of the CDR3 is 14 residues. This CDR3 reads CASSLTGDGQPQHF. The CDR3 DNA reads as TGTGCCAGCAGCCTGACAGGGGATGGTCAGCCCCAGCATTTT.

This sequence joins TRBV18 and TRBJ2-3; TRBD2 is a possible D gene (6 bases). V lost 2 bases to trimming and J lost 0 bases, with 15 bases between them. Germline-derived CDR1 and CDR2 are KGHSH and LQKENI. The CDR3 spans 17 residues. CDR3 in amino acids: CASSPWDSGKSTDTQYF. For the CDR3, the DNA is TGTGCCAGCTCACCATGGGATAGCGGAAAAAGCACAGATACGCAGTATTTT. Together with reference TRBV18 and TRBJ2-3, the CDR3 gives the full variable domain: NAGVMQNPRHLVRRRGQEARLRCSPMKGHSHVYWYRQLPEEGLKFMVYLQKENIIDESGMPKERFSAEFPKEGPSILRIQQVVRGDSAAYFCASSPWDSGKSTDTQYFGPGTRLTVL.

The chain uses TRBV5-4 and TRBJ1-2, with D possibly TRBD1 on 6 matching bases. Germline CDR1 is SGHNT and CDR2 is YYREEE (reference sequence). The V gene lost 4 bases and the J gene lost 8 bases, with 15 bases spanning the gap. The CDR3 extends over 13 amino acids. CDR3 sequence (DNA): TGTGCCAGCAGCGGGTTCCAGGGGAGAGGCTACACCTTC. This encodes CASSGFQGRGYTF.

V and J are TRBV29-1 and TRBJ1-2; 7 bases align to TRBD1. This CDR3 region has 14 residues. Germline lookup yields CDR1 SQVTM and CDR2 ANQGSEA. After removal of 1 base from V and 5 bases from J, the junction contained 7 bases not matched to a gene. DNA for the CDR3: TGCAGCGTTGAAGCAGGGGGAGGTTGGTATGGCTACACCTTC. This gives the protein CSVEAGGGWYGYTF.

This clone showed up just once. The V gene is TRBV5-4, the J gene TRBJ1-2; TRBD1 agrees at 8 bases. The ends lost 4 bases at V and 5 bases at J; junction bases unmatched: 13. Germline CDR1 is SGHNT and CDR2 is YYREEE (reference sequence). The CDR3 is made up of 16 amino acids. The CDR3 loop is CASSRGTGGVGYGYTF. DNA for the CDR3: TGTGCCAGCAGCAGGGGCACAGGGGGTGTAGGGTATGGCTACACCTTC. The variable domain in full, with the rest retrieved from reference TRBV5-4 and TRBJ1-2, is ETGVTQSPTHLIKTRGQQVTLRCSSQSGHNTVSWYQQALGQGPQFIFQYYREEENGRGNFPPRFSGLQFPNYSSELNVNALELDDSALYLCASSRGTGGVGYGYTFGSGTRLTVV.

The chain recombines TRBV19 with TRBJ2-7; TRBD1 is a possible D gene (6 bases). V lost 4 bases to trimming and J lost 7 bases, with 20 bases between them. Per the germline V gene, CDR1 is LNHDA and CDR2 is SQIVND (reference sequence). There are 15 residues in the CDR3. DNA of the CDR3: TGTGCCAGTAGTACACGGGACACGGCTCAATGGGAGCAGTACTTC. Protein sequence: CASSTRDTAQWEQYF.

The genes are TRBV9 and TRBJ2-3, with a weak D call TRBD1 (6 bases). Germline loops: CDR1 SGDLS, CDR2 YYNGEE. V lost 7 bases, J lost 2 bases, and 14 bases lay in between. The CDR3 extends over 14 amino acids. The CDR3 region is CASSQGRATDTQYF. The DNA of the CDR3 is TGTGCCAGCTCTCAGGGGCGGGCCACAGATACGCAGTATTTT.

The chain has TRBV6-5 and TRBJ2-5; D possibly corresponds to TRBD2 (7 bases). V was pared by 11 bases and J by 2 bases, with 21 bases between. The germline CDR1 and CDR2 sequences are MNHEY and SVGAGI. CDR3 length equals 15 residues. CDR3: CAARRGRGLQETQYF. As DNA, the CDR3 is TGTGCCGCGCGGAGAGGGCGGGGGCTTCAAGAGACCCAGTACTTC.

The gene calls are TRBV12-5 and TRBJ2-3; D gene unclear. Trimming took 2 bases from V and 2 from J, leaving 14 bases between them. Germline CDR1 and CDR2: LGHNT and FRNRAP. CDR3 length equals 16 residues. The DNA of the CDR3 is TGTGCTAGTGGTTTGTGGTTCGGCGGACCCACAGATACGCAGTATTTT. It specifies CASGLWFGGPTDTQYF.

The chain joins TRBV3-1 (or the pseudogene TRBV3-2) to TRBJ2-2; TRBD1 is a possible D gene (6 bases). The germline V gene has CDR1 LGHDT and CDR2 YNNKEL (reference sequence). V lost 0 bases and J lost 3, with 11 bases in between. The CDR3 is made up of 16 amino acids. CDR3 nucleotides: TGTGCCAGCAGCCAAGATAGCAGGGGTGACACCGGGGAGCTGTTTTTT. Translating it yields CASSQDSRGDTGELFF.

This clone is a singleton in its sample. The chain joins TRBV6-1 to TRBJ2-7, with TRBD1 identical over 11 bases. The CDR3 consists of 16 residues. Germline CDR1 MNHNS, CDR2 SASEGT. V lost 0 bases, J lost 4 bases, and 5 bases stayed unmatched. CDR3 nucleotides: TGTGCCAGCAGTGAAGCGATGGGACAGGGGGTTTACGAGCAGTACTTC. Protein product: CASSEAMGQGVYEQYF.